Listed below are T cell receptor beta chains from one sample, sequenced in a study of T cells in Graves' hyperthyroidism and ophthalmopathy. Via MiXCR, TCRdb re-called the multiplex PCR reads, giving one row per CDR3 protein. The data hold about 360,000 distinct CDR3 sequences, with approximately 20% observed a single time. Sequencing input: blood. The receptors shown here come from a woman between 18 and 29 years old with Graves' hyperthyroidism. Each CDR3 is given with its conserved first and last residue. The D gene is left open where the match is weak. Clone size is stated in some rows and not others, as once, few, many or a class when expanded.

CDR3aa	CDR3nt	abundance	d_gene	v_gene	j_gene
CASSFGWSGTQYF	TGTGCCAGCAGTTTTGGGTGGAGTGGGACCCAGTACTTC	few	NA	TRBV28	TRBJ2-5
CASSSPRGLADRAQYF	TGTGCCAGCAGCTCCCCCAGGGGGCTAGCGGATAGGGCCCAGTACTTC	many	NA	TRBV28	TRBJ2-5
CASSWDDGRNEQFF	TGTGCCAGCAGTTGGGACGACGGACGCAATGAGCAGTTCTTC	many	NA	TRBV12-3/TRBV12-4	TRBJ2-1
CASSRPGVTYEQYF	TGTGCCAGCAGTCGCCCCGGGGTGACCTACGAGCAGTACTTC	many	NA	TRBV27	TRBJ2-7
CASSYSRGSGNTIYF	TGTGCCAGCAGTTACTCGAGGGGCTCTGGAAACACCATATATTTT	many	NA	TRBV6-5	TRBJ1-3
CSARVTAETQYF	TGCAGTGCTAGAGTTACAGCGGAGACCCAGTACTTC	many	NA	TRBV20-1	TRBJ2-5
CASSFAQTPYEQYF	TGTGCCAGCAGTTTCGCACAGACTCCTTACGAGCAGTACTTC	NA	NA	TRBV12-3/TRBV12-4	TRBJ2-7
CAWSYRQGNNQPQHF	TGTGCCTGGAGTTATCGACAGGGGAACAATCAGCCCCAGCATTTT	few	TRBD1	TRBV30	TRBJ1-5
CASSLTPTGGFSYEQYF	TGTGCCAGCAGCTTAACCCCGACAGGGGGTTTCTCCTACGAGCAGTACTTC	many	TRBD1	TRBV11-2	TRBJ2-7
CSVAVFNVGGYTF	TGCAGCGTTGCAGTTTTTAATGTAGGAGGCTACACCTTC	many	NA	TRBV29-1	TRBJ1-2
CASSVAPNTGELFF	TGTGCCAGCAGCGTAGCCCCGAACACCGGGGAGCTGTTTTTT	many	NA	TRBV9	TRBJ2-2
CASSRSGHHQETQYF	TGTGCCAGCAGTCGCTCCGGACACCACCAAGAGACCCAGTACTTC	NA	NA	TRBV27	TRBJ2-5
CATGRTVSSPLHF	TGTGCCACCGGACGGACGGTTAGTTCACCCCTCCACTTT	many	NA	TRBV6-1	TRBJ1-6
CASSLDRVVEQYF	TGTGCCAGCAGTTTAGACAGGGTTGTGGAGCAGTACTTC	many	NA	TRBV12-3/TRBV12-4	TRBJ2-7
CASRGRAQAWEQYF	TGTGCCAGCAGGGGACGGGCACAGGCGTGGGAGCAGTACTTC	many	NA	TRBV2	TRBJ2-7
CASSLSPGGQDYGYTF	TGTGCCAGCAGCTTATCCCCAGGGGGCCAGGACTATGGCTACACCTTC	many	TRBD1	TRBV7-3	TRBJ1-2
CASSRKRGHSGNTIYF	TGTGCCAGCAGCCGAAAAAGGGGGCACTCTGGAAACACCATATATTTT	NA	TRBD1	TRBV14	TRBJ1-3
CSARVIQMGEQYF	TGCAGTGCTAGAGTGATACAGATGGGCGAGCAGTACTTC	many	NA	TRBV20-1	TRBJ2-7
CASSLASSGLAKNIQYF	TGCGCCAGCAGCTTGGCATCCAGCGGACTAGCCAAAAACATTCAGTACTTC	many	NA	TRBV5-1	TRBJ2-4
CASRQTSGLYQETQYF	TGTGCCAGCAGGCAGACTAGCGGGCTGTACCAAGAGACCCAGTACTTC	many	TRBD2	TRBV7-2	TRBJ2-5
CASSHRPRRVYEQYF	TGCGCCAGCAGCCACCGCCCTCGCAGGGTTTACGAGCAGTACTTC	many	NA	TRBV4-1	TRBJ2-7
CASSLWGYTIYF	TGTGCCAGCAGCTTATGGGGGTACACCATATATTTT	many	NA	TRBV7-2	TRBJ1-3
CASNPDWRGETQYF	TGTGCCAGCAACCCGGACTGGAGGGGAGAGACCCAGTACTTC	many	NA	TRBV6-5	TRBJ2-5
CASSKRGRQPQHF	TGTGCCAGCAGTAAGAGGGGGCGTCAGCCCCAGCATTTT	many	TRBD1	TRBV12-3/TRBV12-4	TRBJ1-5
CASSLSSGSETQYF	TGTGCCAGCAGTCTTTCATCTGGGAGTGAGACCCAGTACTTC	many	NA	TRBV12-3/TRBV12-4	TRBJ2-5
CASSYRRSKLGTGNQPQHF	TGTGCCAGCAGTTACCGACGCTCGAAACTCGGGACAGGGAATCAGCCCCAGCATTTT	NA	TRBD1	TRBV6-2/TRBV6-3	TRBJ1-5
CASSEKGKTQYF	TGTGCCAGCAGTGAAAAGGGAAAGACCCAGTACTTC	many	NA	TRBV2	TRBJ2-5
CSARDWGQGATYEQYF	TGCAGTGCTAGAGATTGGGGACAGGGGGCTACTTACGAGCAGTACTTC	NA	TRBD1	TRBV20-1	TRBJ2-7
CASSLGTAPYF	TGTGCCAGCAGCTTAGGGACGGCTCCCTATTTT	many	NA	TRBV7-9	TRBJ1-3
CASRGHPTQPSKNIQYF	TGTGCCAGTAGAGGACATCCAACACAACCGTCCAAAAACATTCAGTACTTC	many	NA	TRBV19	TRBJ2-4
CASGNRGRGYTF	TGTGCTAGCGGCAACAGGGGACGCGGCTACACCTTC	many	TRBD1	TRBV12-5	TRBJ1-2
CSANVDRSEAFF	TGCAGTGCCAACGTAGACAGGTCTGAAGCTTTCTTT	NA	NA	TRBV20-1	TRBJ1-1
CASSWGSLANTEAFF	TGTGCCAGCAGCTGGGGGTCCCTGGCGAACACTGAAGCTTTCTTT	many	NA	TRBV7-2	TRBJ1-1
CAWSVQHYEQYF	TGTGCCTGGAGTGTCCAGCACTACGAGCAGTACTTC	NA	NA	TRBV30	TRBJ2-7
CASSLGGGANVLTF	TGTGCCAGCAGTTTAGGGGGTGGGGCCAACGTCCTGACTTTC	few	NA	TRBV12-3/TRBV12-4	TRBJ2-6
CASSLTTQCEQYF	TGTGCCAGCAGTTTAACGACCCAATGCGAGCAGTACTTC	many	NA	TRBV28	TRBJ2-7
CASSSDSYGYTF	TGTGCCAGCAGCTCGGACAGCTATGGCTACACCTTC	many	NA	TRBV7-9	TRBJ1-2
CASSLEDSAFYEQYF	TGTGCCAGCAGCTTAGAAGACAGTGCCTTCTACGAGCAGTACTTC	many	NA	TRBV11-2	TRBJ2-7
CSARRGGGGETQYF	TGCAGTGCTAGACGCGGAGGGGGCGGGGAGACCCAGTACTTC	NA	NA	TRBV20-1	TRBJ2-5
CASSLSPSSYNEQFF	TGTGCCAGCAGCTTATCTCCTAGCTCCTACAATGAGCAGTTCTTC	many	NA	TRBV13	TRBJ2-1
CAWSVGGSTEAFF	TGTGCCTGGAGTGTTGGGGGTTCGACTGAAGCTTTCTTT	many	NA	TRBV30	TRBJ1-1
CASSYSRHSGNTIYF	TGTGCCAGCAGTTACTCGAGACATTCTGGAAACACCATATATTTT	NA	NA	TRBV6-2/TRBV6-3	TRBJ1-3
CASSSWDRRETQYF	TGTGCCAGCAGCTCCTGGGACAGGCGAGAGACCCAGTACTTC	many	TRBD1	TRBV13	TRBJ2-5
CASSPGVFTGELFF	TGTGCCAGCAGCCCGGGGGTTTTCACCGGGGAGCTGTTTTTT	NA	NA	TRBV6-4	TRBJ2-2
CSAPRSNWGTEAFF	TGCAGTGCCCCAAGGTCTAACTGGGGCACTGAAGCTTTCTTT	NA	NA	TRBV20-1	TRBJ1-1
CAWSVTPHQPQHF	TGTGCCTGGAGTGTTACACCCCATCAGCCCCAGCATTTT	many	NA	TRBV30	TRBJ1-5
CASRRAVSGNTIYF	TGTGCCAGCAGACGGGCCGTCTCTGGAAACACCATATATTTT	many	NA	TRBV27	TRBJ1-3
CASSVGGQDNQPQHF	TGTGCCAGCAGCGTAGGGGGACAGGATAATCAGCCCCAGCATTTT	many	TRBD1	TRBV9	TRBJ1-5